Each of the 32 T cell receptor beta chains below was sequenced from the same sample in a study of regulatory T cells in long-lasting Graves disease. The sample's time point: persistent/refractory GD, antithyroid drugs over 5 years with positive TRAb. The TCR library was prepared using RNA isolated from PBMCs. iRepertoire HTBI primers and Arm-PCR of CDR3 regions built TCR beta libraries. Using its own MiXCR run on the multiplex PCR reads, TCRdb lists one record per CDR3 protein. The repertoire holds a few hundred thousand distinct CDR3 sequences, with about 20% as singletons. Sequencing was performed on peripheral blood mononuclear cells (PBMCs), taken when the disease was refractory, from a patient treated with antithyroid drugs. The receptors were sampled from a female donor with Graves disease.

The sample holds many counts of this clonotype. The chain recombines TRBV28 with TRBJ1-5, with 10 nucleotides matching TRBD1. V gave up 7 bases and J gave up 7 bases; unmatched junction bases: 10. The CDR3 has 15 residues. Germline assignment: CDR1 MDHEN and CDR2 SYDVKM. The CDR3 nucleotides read TGTGCCAGCACGCGACAGGGGGCTCTAGGGCAGCCCCAGCATTTT. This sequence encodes CASTRQGALGQPQHF.

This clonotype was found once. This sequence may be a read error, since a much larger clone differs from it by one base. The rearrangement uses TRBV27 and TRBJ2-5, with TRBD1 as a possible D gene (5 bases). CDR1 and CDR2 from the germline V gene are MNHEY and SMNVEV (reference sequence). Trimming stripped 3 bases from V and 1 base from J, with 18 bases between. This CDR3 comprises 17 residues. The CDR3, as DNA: TGTGCCAGCAGTTTCCAGGGTAGGGGTGTCTTCCAAGAGACCCAGTACTTC. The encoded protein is CASSFQGRGVFQETQYF.

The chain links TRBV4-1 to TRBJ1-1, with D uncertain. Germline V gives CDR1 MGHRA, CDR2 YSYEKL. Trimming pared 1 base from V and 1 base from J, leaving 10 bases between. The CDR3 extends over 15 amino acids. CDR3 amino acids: CASSQVSPENTEAFF. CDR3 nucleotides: TGCGCCAGCAGCCAAGTGAGCCCGGAGAACACTGAAGCTTTCTTT.

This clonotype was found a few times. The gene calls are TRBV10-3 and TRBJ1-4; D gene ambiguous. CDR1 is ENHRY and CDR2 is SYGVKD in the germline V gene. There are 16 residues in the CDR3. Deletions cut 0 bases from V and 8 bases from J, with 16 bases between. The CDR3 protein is CAISESSSSPGEKLFF. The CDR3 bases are TGTGCCATCAGTGAGTCGAGTTCCTCCCCCGGGGAAAAACTGTTTTTT.

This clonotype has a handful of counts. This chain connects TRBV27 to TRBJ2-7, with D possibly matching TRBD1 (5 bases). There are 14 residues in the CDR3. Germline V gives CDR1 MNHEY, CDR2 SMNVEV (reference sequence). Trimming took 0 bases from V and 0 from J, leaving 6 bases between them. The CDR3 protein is CASSLSTGSYEQYF. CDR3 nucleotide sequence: TGTGCCAGCAGTTTATCAACAGGCTCCTACGAGCAGTACTTC.

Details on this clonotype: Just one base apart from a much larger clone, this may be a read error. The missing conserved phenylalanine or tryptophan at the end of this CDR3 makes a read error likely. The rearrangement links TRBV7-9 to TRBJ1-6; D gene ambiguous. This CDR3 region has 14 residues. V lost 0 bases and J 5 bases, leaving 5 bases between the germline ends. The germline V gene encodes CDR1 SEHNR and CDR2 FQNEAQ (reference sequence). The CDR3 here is CASSLAVDNSPLHS. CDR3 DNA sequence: TGTGCCAGCAGCTTAGCGGTGGATAATTCACCCCTCCACTCT.

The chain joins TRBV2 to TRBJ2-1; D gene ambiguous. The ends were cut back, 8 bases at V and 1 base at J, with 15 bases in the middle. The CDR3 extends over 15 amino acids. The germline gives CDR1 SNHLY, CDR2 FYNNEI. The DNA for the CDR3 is TGTGCCAGCCTTTATCTGGCCGGGTCCTACAATGAGCAGTTCTTC. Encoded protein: CASLYLAGSYNEQFF.

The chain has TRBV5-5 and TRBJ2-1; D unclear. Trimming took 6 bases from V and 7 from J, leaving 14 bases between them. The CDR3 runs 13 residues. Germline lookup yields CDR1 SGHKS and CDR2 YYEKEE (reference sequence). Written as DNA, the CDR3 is TGTGCCAGCAACTTAGCCCTAAGGAATGAGCAGTTCTTC. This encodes CASNLALRNEQFF.

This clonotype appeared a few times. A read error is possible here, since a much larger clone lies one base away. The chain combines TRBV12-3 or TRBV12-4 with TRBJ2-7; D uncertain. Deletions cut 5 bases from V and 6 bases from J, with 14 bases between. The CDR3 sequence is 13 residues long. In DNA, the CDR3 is TGTGCCAGCAGTCCCGACAAGGTAACCGAGCAGTACTTC. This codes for CASSPDKVTEQYF.

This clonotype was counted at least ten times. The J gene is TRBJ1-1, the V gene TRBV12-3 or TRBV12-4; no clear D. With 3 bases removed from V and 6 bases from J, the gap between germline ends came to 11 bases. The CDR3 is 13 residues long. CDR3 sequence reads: CASSFPSFPEAFF. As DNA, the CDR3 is TGTGCCAGCAGTTTCCCCAGTTTTCCTGAAGCTTTCTTT.

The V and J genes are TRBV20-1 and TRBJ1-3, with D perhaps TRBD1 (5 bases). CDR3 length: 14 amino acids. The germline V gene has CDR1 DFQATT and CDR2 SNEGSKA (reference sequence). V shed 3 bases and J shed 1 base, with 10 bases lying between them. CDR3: CSARVGGSGNTIYF. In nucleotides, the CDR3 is TGCAGTGCTAGGGTTGGGGGTTCTGGAAACACCATATATTTT.

CDR3 sequence reads: CAITQGDNEQYF. The DNA of the CDR3 is TGTGCCATCACCCAGGGAGACAACGAGCAGTACTTC. The rearrangement links TRBV10-3 to TRBJ2-7; D tentatively reads TRBD1 or TRBD2 (5 bases each). The CDR3 extends over 12 amino acids. The V end lost 7 bases, the J end lost 5 bases, and 12 bases lay between the germline ends. CDR1 is ENHRY, CDR2 SYGVKD, per germline.

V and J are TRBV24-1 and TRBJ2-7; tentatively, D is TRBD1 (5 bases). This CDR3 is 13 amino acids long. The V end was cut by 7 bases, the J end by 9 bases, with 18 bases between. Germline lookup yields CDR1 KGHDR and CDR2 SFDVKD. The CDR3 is CATRVIPGTGQYF. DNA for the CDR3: TGTGCCACCAGAGTGATTCCCGGTACAGGGCAGTACTTC.

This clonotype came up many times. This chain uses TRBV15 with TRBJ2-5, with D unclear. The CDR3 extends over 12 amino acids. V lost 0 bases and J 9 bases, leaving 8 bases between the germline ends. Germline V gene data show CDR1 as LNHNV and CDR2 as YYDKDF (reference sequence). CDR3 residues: CATSREERAQYF. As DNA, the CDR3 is TGTGCCACCAGCAGAGAAGAAAGGGCCCAGTACTTC.

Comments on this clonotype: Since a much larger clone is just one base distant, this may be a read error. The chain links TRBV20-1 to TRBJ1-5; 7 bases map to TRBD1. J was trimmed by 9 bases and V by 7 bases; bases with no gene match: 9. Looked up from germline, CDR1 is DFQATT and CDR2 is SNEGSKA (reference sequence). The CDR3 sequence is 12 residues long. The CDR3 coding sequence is TGCAGTGGAGGGGGCTTAGGTCGGCCCCAGCATTTT. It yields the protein CSGGGLGRPQHF.

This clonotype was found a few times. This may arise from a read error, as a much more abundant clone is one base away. The CDR3 reads CASSSGQERGQDIQYF. Here the CDR3 DNA reads TGTGCCAGCAGTTCCGGACAGGAGAGGGGGCAGGACATTCAGTACTTC. This rearrangement joins TRBV28 to TRBJ2-4; 7 bases align to TRBD1. Germline values: CDR1 MDHEN, CDR2 SYDVKM. CDR3 length: 16 amino acids. J gave up 8 bases and V 4 bases, and 14 bases lay outside the gene matches.

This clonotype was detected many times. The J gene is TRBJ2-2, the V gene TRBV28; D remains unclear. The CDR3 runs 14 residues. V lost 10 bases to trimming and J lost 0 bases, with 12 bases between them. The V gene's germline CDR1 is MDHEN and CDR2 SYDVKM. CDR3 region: CATISQANTGELFF. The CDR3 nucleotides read TGTGCCACCATTTCCCAGGCGAACACCGGGGAGCTGTTTTTT.

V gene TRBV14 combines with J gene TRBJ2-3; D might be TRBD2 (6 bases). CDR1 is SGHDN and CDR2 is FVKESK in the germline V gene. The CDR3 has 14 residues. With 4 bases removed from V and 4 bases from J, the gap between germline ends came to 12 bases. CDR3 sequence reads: CASSPPGGADTQYF. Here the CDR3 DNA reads TGTGCCAGCAGCCCCCCTGGCGGGGCAGATACGCAGTATTTT.

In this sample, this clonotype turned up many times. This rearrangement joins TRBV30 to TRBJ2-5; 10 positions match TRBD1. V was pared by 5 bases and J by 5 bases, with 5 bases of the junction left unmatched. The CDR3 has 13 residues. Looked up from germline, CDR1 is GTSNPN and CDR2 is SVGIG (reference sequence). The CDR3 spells CAWRDRGLETQYF. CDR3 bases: TGTGCCTGGCGTGACAGGGGGCTGGAGACCCAGTACTTC.

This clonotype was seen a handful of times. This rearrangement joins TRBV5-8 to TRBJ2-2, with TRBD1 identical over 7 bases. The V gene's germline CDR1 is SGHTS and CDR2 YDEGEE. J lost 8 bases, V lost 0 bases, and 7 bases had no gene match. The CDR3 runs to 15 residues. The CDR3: CASSLGDRALGELFF. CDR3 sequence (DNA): TGTGCCAGCAGCTTGGGCGACAGGGCCCTGGGGGAGCTGTTTTTT.

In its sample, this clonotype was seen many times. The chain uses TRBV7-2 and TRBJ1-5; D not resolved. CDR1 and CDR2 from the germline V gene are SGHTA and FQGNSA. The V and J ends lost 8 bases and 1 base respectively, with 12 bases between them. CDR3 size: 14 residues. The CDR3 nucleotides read TGTGCCAGCCCGGTACAGCGGAGCAATCAGCCCCAGCATTTT. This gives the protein CASPVQRSNQPQHF.

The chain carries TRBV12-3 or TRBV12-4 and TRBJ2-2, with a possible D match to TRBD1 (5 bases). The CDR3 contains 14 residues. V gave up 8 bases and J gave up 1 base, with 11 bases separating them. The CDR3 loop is CASRVRGNTGELFF. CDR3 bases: TGTGCCAGCCGGGTAAGGGGGAACACCGGGGAGCTGTTTTTT.

The CDR3 sequence is CASSIVGVGNYGYTF. The DNA for the CDR3 is TGTGCCAGTAGTATAGTAGGGGTCGGGAACTATGGCTACACCTTC. The rearrangement joins TRBV19 to TRBJ1-2; perhaps TRBD1 as D (5 bases). Germline-derived CDR1 and CDR2 are LNHDA and SQIVND (reference sequence). Between the trimmed V and J ends, which lost 1 base and 2 bases, there was a span of 11 bases. This CDR3 has 15 residues.

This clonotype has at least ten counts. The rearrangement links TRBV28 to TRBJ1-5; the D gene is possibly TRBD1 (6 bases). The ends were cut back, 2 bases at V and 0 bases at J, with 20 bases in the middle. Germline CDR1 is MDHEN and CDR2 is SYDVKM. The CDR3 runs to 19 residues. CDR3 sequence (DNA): TGTGCCAGCAGTTTAAAAGGTCCCGAGGGGGGGTATAGCAATCAGCCCCAGCATTTT. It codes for CASSLKGPEGGYSNQPQHF.

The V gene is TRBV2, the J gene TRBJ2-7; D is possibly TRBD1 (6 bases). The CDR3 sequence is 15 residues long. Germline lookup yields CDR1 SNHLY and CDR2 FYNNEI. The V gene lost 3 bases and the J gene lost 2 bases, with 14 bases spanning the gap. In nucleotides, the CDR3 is TGTGCCAGCAGTGATCTAGGACAGAAAACCTACGAGCAGTACTTC. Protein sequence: CASSDLGQKTYEQYF. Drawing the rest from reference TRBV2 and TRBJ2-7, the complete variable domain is EPEVTQTPSHQVTQMGQEVILRCVPISNHLYFYWYRQILGQKVEFLVSFYNNEISEKSEIFDDQFSVERPDGSNFTLKIRSTKLEDSAMYFCASSDLGQKTYEQYFGPGTRLTVT.

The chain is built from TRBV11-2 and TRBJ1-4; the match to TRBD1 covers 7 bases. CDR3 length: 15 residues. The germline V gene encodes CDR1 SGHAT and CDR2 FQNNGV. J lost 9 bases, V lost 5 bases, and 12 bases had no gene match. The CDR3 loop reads CASSVNRGSEKKLFF. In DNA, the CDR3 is TGTGCCAGCAGCGTAAACAGGGGTTCGGAGAAAAAACTGTTTTTT.

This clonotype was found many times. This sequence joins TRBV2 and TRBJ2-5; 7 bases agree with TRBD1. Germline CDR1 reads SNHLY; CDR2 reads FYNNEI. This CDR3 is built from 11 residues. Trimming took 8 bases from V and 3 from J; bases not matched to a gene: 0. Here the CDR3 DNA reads TGTGCCAGCGGACAGGAAGAGACCCAGTACTTC. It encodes CASGQEETQYF.

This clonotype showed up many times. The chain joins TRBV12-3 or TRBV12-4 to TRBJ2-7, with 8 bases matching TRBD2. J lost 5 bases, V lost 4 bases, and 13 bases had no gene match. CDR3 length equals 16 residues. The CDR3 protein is CASSSTRLGRGDEQYF. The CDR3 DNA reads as TGTGCCAGCAGTTCCACCCGTCTCGGGCGGGGGGACGAGCAGTACTTC.

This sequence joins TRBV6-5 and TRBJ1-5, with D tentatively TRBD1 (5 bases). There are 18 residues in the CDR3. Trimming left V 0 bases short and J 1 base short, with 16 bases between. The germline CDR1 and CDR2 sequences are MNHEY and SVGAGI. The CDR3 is CASSYSRRGGASNQPQHF. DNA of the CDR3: TGTGCCAGCAGTTACTCGAGAAGGGGAGGGGCAAGCAATCAGCCCCAGCATTTT.

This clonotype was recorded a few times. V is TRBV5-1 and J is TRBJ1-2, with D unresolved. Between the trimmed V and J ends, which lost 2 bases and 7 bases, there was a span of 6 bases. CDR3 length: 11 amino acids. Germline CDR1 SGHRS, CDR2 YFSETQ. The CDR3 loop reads CASSFSGGYTF. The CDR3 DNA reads TGCGCCAGCAGCTTCTCAGGTGGCTACACCTTC.

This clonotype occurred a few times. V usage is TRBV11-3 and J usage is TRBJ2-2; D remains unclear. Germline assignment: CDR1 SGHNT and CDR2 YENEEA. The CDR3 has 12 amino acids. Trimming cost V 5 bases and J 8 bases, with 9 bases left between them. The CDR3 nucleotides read TGTGCCAGCAGCATCCTGGGAGGGGAGCTGTTTTTT. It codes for CASSILGGELFF.

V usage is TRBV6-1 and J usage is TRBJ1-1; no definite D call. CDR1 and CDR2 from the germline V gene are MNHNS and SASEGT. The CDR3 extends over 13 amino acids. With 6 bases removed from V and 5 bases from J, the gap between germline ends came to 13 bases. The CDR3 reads CASRLYRETEAFF. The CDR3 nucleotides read TGTGCCAGCAGACTCTATAGGGAGACTGAAGCTTTCTTT.